The 22 T cell receptor beta chains presented below share a single source sample, sequenced in a study of blood T cell repertoires in COVID-19. Here immunoSEQ multiplex PCR was the method, and the copy in TCRdb shows in-frame clones only, minus some. The sample has some 270,000 clones; under 90% are singletons. The sample comprised PBMCs or T cells enriched from blood (not recorded which). The source of these receptors is a woman aged 60-70 years who had recovered from COVID-19.

The V call is TRBV28, the J call TRBJ2-7; D not resolved. Trimming left V 5 bases short and J 0 bases short, with 11 bases between. Germline V lookup: CDR1 MDHEN, CDR2 SYDVKM. This CDR3 comprises 14 residues. CDR3: CASSILPGSYEQYF. As DNA, the CDR3 is TGTGCCAGCAGTATACTTCCCGGCTCCTACGAGCAGTACTTC.

CDR3 DNA sequence: TGTGCCTGGAGTGTACTAAGTGGGACCCAGTACTTC. It encodes CAWSVLSGTQYF. The rearrangement joins TRBV30 to TRBJ2-5; unclear D gene. The germline V and J ends were trimmed by 0 bases and 7 bases, with 9 bases remaining between them. This CDR3 is built from 12 residues. Germline CDR1 reads GTSNPN; CDR2 reads SVGIG (reference sequence). The full variable domain, its missing parts supplied by reference TRBV30 and TRBJ2-5, is SQTIHQWPATLVQPVGSPLSLECTVEGTSNPNLYWYRQAAGRGLQLLFYSVGIGQISSEVPQNLSASRPQDRQFILSSKKLLLSDSGFYLCAWSVLSGTQYFGPGTRLLVL.

The rearrangement joins TRBV19 to TRBJ2-5; 9 nucleotides line up with TRBD2. With V trimmed by 9 bases and J by 1 base, 12 bases remained unmatched. The V gene's germline CDR1 is LNHDA and CDR2 SQIVND (reference sequence). The CDR3 loop spans 16 amino acids. CDR3 loop: CARVRATLAGQETQYF. The CDR3 DNA reads as TGTGCCAGGGTAAGGGCCACACTAGCGGGCCAAGAGACCCAGTACTTC. Full variable domain (outside the CDR3, taken from reference TRBV19 and TRBJ2-5): DGGITQSPKYLFRKEGQNVTLSCEQNLNHDAMYWYRQDPGQGLRLIYYSQIVNDFQKGDIAEGYSVSREKKESFPLTVTSAQKNPTAFYLCARVRATLAGQETQYFGPGTRLLVL.

The chain uses TRBV27 and TRBJ1-2; perhaps TRBD1 as D (5 bases). With 6 bases removed from V and 7 bases from J, the gap between germline ends came to 18 bases. CDR3 size: 14 residues. Germline CDR1 reads MNHEY; CDR2 reads SMNVEV (reference sequence). The CDR3 DNA sequence: TGTGCCAGCAGCTTTGACAGCGGGGGAAGTGGCTACACCTTC. It specifies CASSFDSGGSGYTF.

The chain is built from TRBV3-1 (or the pseudogene TRBV3-2) and TRBJ2-7, with D uncertain. This CDR3 has 15 residues. Between the trimmed V and J ends, which lost 4 bases and 3 bases, there was a span of 16 bases. The germline gives CDR1 LGHDT, CDR2 YNNKEL (reference sequence). CDR3 DNA: TGTGCCAGCAGCCGTTCGGGTCCAAATCGCTACGAGCAGTACTTC. Amino acid sequence: CASSRSGPNRYEQYF.

This chain links TRBV18 with TRBJ2-7; no definite D call. The length of the CDR3 is 13 residues. V shed 3 bases and J shed 0 bases, with 6 bases lying between them. Germline V CDR1 and CDR2: KGHSH, LQKENI. The chain's CDR3 is CASSPLSSYEQYF. As DNA, the CDR3 is TGTGCCAGCTCACCCCTAAGCTCCTACGAGCAGTACTTC.

The CDR3 region has the DNA TGCGCCAGCAGCTTGCGGCCTAGCGGGAGTGATGAGCAGTTCTTC. This encodes CASSLRPSGSDEQFF. The V gene is TRBV5-1, the J gene TRBJ2-1, with 10 bases identical to TRBD2. The ends lost 1 base at V and 8 bases at J; junction bases unmatched: 6. Germline values: CDR1 SGHRS, CDR2 YFSETQ. The CDR3 is 15 residues long.

The chain has TRBV5-4 and TRBJ2-1; 9 bases are shared with TRBD2. The CDR3 loop spans 15 amino acids. The germline V gene has CDR1 SGHNT and CDR2 YYREEE (reference sequence). V trimming: 2 bases; J trimming: 9 bases; junction bases outside the gene matches: 9. In DNA form, the CDR3 reads TGTGCCAGCAGCTTTCGATTAGCGGGAGTTACTGAGCAGTTCTTC. The encoded protein is CASSFRLAGVTEQFF.

The chain combines TRBV18 with TRBJ2-5; 9 positions match TRBD2. CDR1 and CDR2 from the germline V gene are KGHSH and LQKENI. Trimming took 0 bases from V and 2 from J; bases not matched to a gene: 7. CDR3 length: 17 residues. The CDR3 protein is CASSPPGWTSAQETQYF. In DNA, the CDR3 is TGTGCCAGCTCACCACCGGGCTGGACTAGCGCTCAAGAGACCCAGTACTTC. Combining the CDR3 with reference TRBV18 and TRBJ2-5 gives the whole variable domain NAGVMQNPRHLVRRRGQEARLRCSPMKGHSHVYWYRQLPEEGLKFMVYLQKENIIDESGMPKERFSAEFPKEGPSILRIQQVVRGDSAAYFCASSPPGWTSAQETQYFGPGTRLLVL.

This clone was seen only once. J is TRBJ1-2 and V is TRBV19, with a possible D match to TRBD1 (5 bases). CDR3 length equals 16 residues. The V gene lost 3 bases and the J gene lost 3 bases, with 17 bases spanning the gap. CDR1 and CDR2 (germline): LNHDA, SQIVND (reference sequence). This CDR3 is CASSMAGMGGYYGYTF. CDR3 DNA: TGTGCCAGTAGTATGGCCGGGATGGGGGGTTACTATGGCTACACCTTC.

The chain combines TRBV14 with TRBJ2-3; weak D call: TRBD1 (6 bases). The CDR3 totals 15 residues. Germline V gives CDR1 SGHDN, CDR2 FVKESK. V lost 1 base to trimming and J lost 9 bases, with 17 bases between them. CDR3 amino acids: CASSQVQGPTGTQYF. The CDR3 DNA follows: TGTGCCAGCAGCCAAGTTCAGGGGCCCACGGGGACGCAGTATTTT.

This clone was found once. V and J are TRBV5-1 and TRBJ1-5; TRBD1 is a possible D gene (5 bases). The V end lost 3 bases, the J end lost 0 bases, and 10 bases lay between the germline ends. The V gene's germline CDR1 is SGHRS and CDR2 YFSETQ. The CDR3 contains 15 residues. The CDR3 here is CASSSDGHSNQPQHF. Here the CDR3 DNA reads TGCGCCAGCAGCTCCGACGGACATAGCAATCAGCCCCAGCATTTT.

The chain employs TRBV6-5 and TRBJ2-7, with 10 bases fitting TRBD1. CDR1 MNHEY and CDR2 SVGAGI come from the germline V gene. This CDR3 has 15 amino acids. The J segment lost 4 bases and the V segment lost 8 bases, leaving 11 bases of the junction unmatched. CDR3 DNA sequence: TGTGCCAGCGGGGCCGAGGGACAGGGGATGTACGAGCAGTACTTC. It yields the protein CASGAEGQGMYEQYF.

The chain employs TRBV2 and TRBJ1-5, with D possibly matching TRBD1 (6 bases). Germline V gives CDR1 SNHLY, CDR2 FYNNEI. V lost 3 bases and J 3 bases, leaving 9 bases between the germline ends. The CDR3 covers 14 residues. In DNA, the CDR3 is TGTGCCAGCAGTGATCGGACAGTCAATCAGCCCCAGCATTTT. It specifies CASSDRTVNQPQHF. Based on the CDR3 plus reference TRBV2 and TRBJ1-5, the full variable domain is EPEVTQTPSHQVTQMGQEVILRCVPISNHLYFYWYRQILGQKVEFLVSFYNNEISEKSEIFDDQFSVERPDGSNFTLKIRSTKLEDSAMYFCASSDRTVNQPQHFGDGTRLSIL.

The chain is built from TRBV9 and TRBJ1-1; D unclear. V was pared by 4 bases and J by 4 bases, with 17 bases between. CDR1 is SGDLS and CDR2 is YYNGEE in the germline V gene. This CDR3 has 15 amino acids. The CDR3 DNA follows: TGTGCCAGCAGCCCCACGAACGAGGGCGGCACTGAAGCTTTCTTT. Residues: CASSPTNEGGTEAFF.

This clone was counted between two and nine times. The gene calls are TRBV7-3 and TRBJ2-3; 7 nucleotides align to TRBD2. The CDR3 runs 15 residues. Germline V gene data show CDR1 as SGHTA and CDR2 as FQGTGA. The J segment lost 3 bases and the V segment lost 5 bases, leaving 8 bases of the junction unmatched. The CDR3 spells CASSPYLAETDTQYF. The DNA of the CDR3 is TGTGCCAGCAGCCCCTACCTAGCGGAGACAGATACGCAGTATTTT.

J is TRBJ2-7 and V is TRBV7-3, with 8 bases matching TRBD2. From germline, CDR1 is SGHTA and CDR2 FQGTGA. The CDR3 loop spans 16 amino acids. With V trimmed by 4 bases and J by 2 bases, 10 bases remained unmatched. CDR3 in amino acids: CASSCEQRELPYEQYF. CDR3 in DNA: TGTGCCAGCAGCTGCGAACAGCGGGAGTTACCCTACGAGCAGTACTTC. Looking up the rest from reference TRBV7-3 and TRBJ2-7 gives the full variable domain: GAGVSQTPSNKVTEKGKYVELRCDPISGHTALYWYRQSLGQGPEFLIYFQGTGAADDSGLPNDRFFAVRPEGSVSTLKIQRTERGDSAVYLCASSCEQRELPYEQYFGPGTRLTVT.

The chain joins TRBV3-1 (or the pseudogene TRBV3-2) to TRBJ2-1; D is possibly TRBD2 (6 bases). Germline V CDR1 and CDR2: LGHDT, YNNKEL (reference sequence). The CDR3 has 15 amino acids. Trimming shortened V by 5 bases and J by 5 bases, and 16 bases separated the two germline ends. The CDR3 DNA sequence: TGTGCCAGCAGCTTTACTGCGGGATCCCACAATGAGCAGTTCTTC. Translation: CASSFTAGSHNEQFF.

The V and J genes are TRBV28 and TRBJ1-5; maybe TRBD1 (6 bases). V was pared by 5 bases and J by 0 bases, with 23 bases between. The germline V gene has CDR1 MDHEN and CDR2 SYDVKM. The CDR3 contains 19 residues. CDR3: CASSTEKGGAYLSNQPQHF. The DNA for the CDR3 is TGTGCCAGCAGTACAGAAAAGGGGGGGGCCTACCTTAGCAATCAGCCCCAGCATTTT.

The chain combines TRBV11-3 with TRBJ2-1, with D possibly being TRBD2 (6 bases). The germline V gene encodes CDR1 SGHNT and CDR2 YENEEA. This CDR3 has 15 amino acids. Deletions cut 1 base from V and 0 bases from J, with 7 bases between. CDR3: CASSLGRGSYNEQFF. The CDR3 DNA is TGTGCCAGCAGCTTAGGGCGGGGCTCCTACAATGAGCAGTTCTTC.

The gene calls are TRBV5-1 and TRBJ2-1; D is unclear. Trimming stripped 1 base from V and 5 bases from J, with 4 bases between. Germline CDR1 reads SGHRS; CDR2 reads YFSETQ. The CDR3 loop spans 12 amino acids. CDR3 amino acids: CASSLTDNEQFF. The CDR3, as DNA: TGCGCCAGCAGCTTGACAGACAATGAGCAGTTCTTC.

The genes are TRBV3-1 (or the pseudogene TRBV3-2) and TRBJ1-4, with D possibly being TRBD1 (6 bases). Germline lookup yields CDR1 LGHDT and CDR2 YNNKEL (reference sequence). The germline V and J ends were trimmed by 4 bases and 4 bases, with 13 bases remaining between them. CDR3 length: 15 residues. The CDR3 is CASSPQGFFNEKLFF. In DNA, the CDR3 is TGTGCCAGCAGCCCACAGGGCTTTTTTAATGAAAAACTGTTTTTT.